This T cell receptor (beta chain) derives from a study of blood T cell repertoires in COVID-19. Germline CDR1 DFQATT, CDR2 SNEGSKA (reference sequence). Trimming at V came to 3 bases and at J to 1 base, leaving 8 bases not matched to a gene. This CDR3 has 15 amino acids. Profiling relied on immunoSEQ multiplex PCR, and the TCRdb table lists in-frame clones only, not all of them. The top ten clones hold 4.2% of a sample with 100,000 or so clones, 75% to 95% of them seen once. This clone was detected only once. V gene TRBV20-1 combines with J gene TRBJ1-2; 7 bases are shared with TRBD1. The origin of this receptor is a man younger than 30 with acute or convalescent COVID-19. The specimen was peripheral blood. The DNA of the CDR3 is TGCAGTGCTAGTACCGGGACAGCATATAACTATGGCTACACCTTC. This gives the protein CSASTGTAYNYGYTF.